The 26 T cell receptor beta chains listed next were all sequenced from one sample in a study of cytomegalovirus exposure and HLA in healthy donors. A multiplex PCR was run with 60 Vbeta primers and 13 Jbeta primers. Profiling relied on immunoSEQ multiplex PCR, and the TCRdb table lists in-frame clones only, not all of them. The sample has 120,000 or so clones, 80% seen once. Sequenced input: PBMCs. Source of these receptors: a female donor in good health and CMV-seropositive.

The rearrangement joins TRBV4-1 to TRBJ2-4, with TRBD1 matching 7 bases. Germline lookup yields CDR1 MGHRA and CDR2 YSYEKL. The CDR3 contains 16 residues. V lost 1 base to trimming and J lost 6 bases; unmatched junction nucleotides: 9. CDR3 sequence: CASSQGYRAGGNIQYF. As DNA, the CDR3 is TGCGCCAGCAGCCAAGGGTATCGCGCAGGGGGAAACATTCAGTACTTC.

The genes are TRBV18 and TRBJ2-1, with D perhaps matching TRBD2 (6 bases). The CDR3 totals 13 residues. V was pared by 3 bases and J by 9 bases, with 12 bases between. Per germline, CDR1 KGHSH and CDR2 LQKENI. The CDR3 sequence is CASSPGGGREQFF. CDR3 coding DNA: TGTGCCAGCTCACCGGGCGGAGGGCGTGAGCAGTTCTTC.

The J gene is TRBJ1-1, the V gene TRBV28; maybe TRBD1 (6 bases). The CDR3 extends over 15 amino acids. Trimming left V 1 base short and J 1 base short, with 10 bases between. Germline V gene sequence: CDR1 MDHEN, CDR2 SYDVKM. The CDR3, as DNA: TGTGCCAGCAGTTTATTAGGACAGACGAACACTGAAGCTTTCTTT. It encodes CASSLLGQTNTEAFF.

This CDR3 reads CASSSRHPSRSYNEQFF. The CDR3, as DNA: TGTGCCAGCAGCTCCCGACACCCTTCCAGATCCTACAATGAGCAGTTCTTC. This chain links TRBV11-2 with TRBJ2-1; unclear D gene. CDR1 and CDR2 from the germline V gene are SGHAT and FQNNGV. The V end lost 4 bases, the J end lost 1 base, and 17 bases lay between the germline ends. The CDR3 runs 17 residues. The full variable domain, in which reference TRBV11-2 and TRBJ2-1 provide the parts outside the CDR3, is EAGVAQSPRYKIIEKRQSVAFWCNPISGHATLYWYQQILGQGPKLLIQFQNNGVVDDSQLPKDRFSAERLKGVDSTLKIQPAKLEDSAVYLCASSSRHPSRSYNEQFFGPGTRLTVL.

This chain connects TRBV28 to TRBJ2-7; D is perhaps TRBD1 (5 bases). The CDR3 runs 13 residues. The germline gives CDR1 MDHEN, CDR2 SYDVKM. Trimming left V 7 bases short and J 2 bases short, with 12 bases between. CDR3 loop: CASTVSRAYEQYF. CDR3 bases: TGTGCCAGCACGGTTTCCAGGGCCTACGAGCAGTACTTC.

The genes are TRBV10-3 and TRBJ2-7; D remains unclear. Looked up from germline, CDR1 is ENHRY and CDR2 is SYGVKD. The CDR3 is 12 residues long. V was shortened by 4 bases and J by 3 bases, with 7 bases between the two germline ends. The CDR3 loop reads CAISGGSYEQYF. The CDR3 DNA is TGTGCCATCAGTGGTGGCAGCTACGAGCAGTACTTC.

The chain carries TRBV29-1 and TRBJ1-2; 7 bases line up with TRBD1. V was clipped by 1 base and J by 2 bases; unmatched bases: 1. CDR3 size: 13 residues. Germline CDR1 is SQVTM and CDR2 is ANQGSEA. Here the CDR3 DNA reads TGCAGCGTTGAAGGGACAGGCAACTATGGCTACACCTTC. Protein product: CSVEGTGNYGYTF.

The chain joins TRBV6-6 to TRBJ1-1; D remains unclear. Germline values: CDR1 MNHNY, CDR2 SVGAGI (reference sequence). The germline V and J ends were trimmed by 7 bases and 0 bases, with 9 bases remaining between them. This CDR3 is 13 amino acids long. The DNA of the CDR3 is TGTGCCAGCATCTGGGAGCTGAACACTGAAGCTTTCTTT. Its translation: CASIWELNTEAFF.

The rearrangement links TRBV15 to TRBJ2-7; 8 bases line up with TRBD2. CDR3 length equals 15 residues. CDR1 and CDR2 (germline): LNHNV, YYDKDF (reference sequence). Unmatched junction bases numbered 3, after V lost 1 base and J lost 1 base. CDR3 nucleotide sequence: TGTGCCACCAGCAGAGCCGCTAGCGGGTCCTACGAGCAGTACTTC. Translating it yields CATSRAASGSYEQYF.

The chain is built from TRBV7-9 and TRBJ2-3; TRBD2 agrees at 7 bases. CDR1 and CDR2 from the germline V gene are SEHNR and FQNEAQ (reference sequence). The CDR3 extends over 13 amino acids. Unmatched junction bases numbered 2, after V lost 3 bases and J lost 5 bases. The CDR3 DNA reads TGTGCCAGCAGCTTCGAGCGGGGAGATACGCAGTATTTT. It codes for CASSFERGDTQYF.

The chain joins TRBV7-3 to TRBJ2-6; D perhaps matches TRBD2 (5 bases). The CDR3 is 16 residues long. The germline V and J ends were trimmed by 4 bases and 2 bases, with 12 bases remaining between them. Per germline, CDR1 SGHTA and CDR2 FQGTGA. CDR3 residues: CASSSPERAGANVLTF. The CDR3 DNA is TGTGCCAGCAGCTCCCCCGAGAGGGCTGGGGCCAACGTCCTGACTTTC.

This rearrangement joins TRBV27 to TRBJ1-5; D uncertain. This CDR3 contains 13 residues. V was cut by 2 bases and J by 7 bases, with 9 bases left in between. From germline, CDR1 is MNHEY and CDR2 SMNVEV (reference sequence). In nucleotides, the CDR3 is TGTGCCAGCAGTTTAACGCTAGGCCAGCCCCAGCATTTT. It encodes CASSLTLGQPQHF.

The rearrangement uses TRBV7-9 and TRBJ1-3; D not certain. The CDR3 spans 16 residues. CDR1 and CDR2 (germline): SEHNR, FQNEAQ (reference sequence). V lost 5 bases to trimming and J lost 4 bases, with 18 bases between them. DNA of the CDR3: TGTGCCAGCAGCCCCCGCCAGGAGGGTTCAGGAAACACCATATATTTT. The encoded protein is CASSPRQEGSGNTIYF.

The chain employs TRBV7-9 and TRBJ2-4, with 9 bases that match TRBD2. The V gene's germline CDR1 is SEHNR and CDR2 FQNEAQ (reference sequence). The CDR3 runs 16 residues. After removal of 2 bases from V and 2 bases from J, the junction contained 4 bases not matched to a gene. The CDR3 bases are TGTGCCAGCAGCTTAACGGCGGGGGGGACCAAAAACATTCAGTACTTC. Amino acids: CASSLTAGGTKNIQYF.

V usage is TRBV29-1 and J usage is TRBJ1-1, with a possible D match to TRBD1 (6 bases). The CDR3 runs 11 residues. CDR1 and CDR2 from the germline V gene are SQVTM and ANQGSEA. Trimming shortened V by 6 bases and J by 7 bases, and 12 bases separated the two germline ends. CDR3 region: CSVAGVGEAFF. CDR3 bases: TGCAGCGTAGCAGGGGTTGGTGAAGCTTTCTTT. The variable domain in full, with the rest retrieved from reference TRBV29-1 and TRBJ1-1, is SAVISQKPSRDICQRGTSLTIQCQVDSQVTMMFWYRQQPGQSLTLIATANQGSEATYESGFVIDKFPISRPNLTFSTLTVSNMSPEDSSIYLCSVAGVGEAFFGQGTRLTVV.

This chain links TRBV7-2 with TRBJ2-7, with D hard to call. The V end lost 3 bases, the J end lost 3 bases, and 12 bases lay between the germline ends. The germline V gene encodes CDR1 SGHTA and CDR2 FQGNSA. This CDR3 contains 14 residues. DNA of the CDR3: TGTGCCAGCAGCTTTGAGCTACGCTACTACGAGCAGTACTTC. Amino acids: CASSFELRYYEQYF.

The chain has TRBV2 and TRBJ1-5; D remains unclear. CDR1 is SNHLY, CDR2 FYNNEI, per germline. The CDR3 totals 13 residues. V was cut by 2 bases and J by 5 bases, with 7 bases left in between. The CDR3 DNA is TGTGCCAGCAGTGAATATCGGGATCAGCCCCAGCATTTT. Its protein is CASSEYRDQPQHF.

The genes are TRBV27 and TRBJ2-1; possible D gene TRBD2, 6 bases. Germline lookup yields CDR1 MNHEY and CDR2 SMNVEV (reference sequence). The CDR3 is made up of 12 amino acids. V was shortened by 4 bases and J by 7 bases, with 8 bases between the two germline ends. DNA of the CDR3: TGTGCCAGCAGTTATGGGGGGAATGAGCAGTTCTTC. Its protein is CASSYGGNEQFF.

The chain employs TRBV30 and TRBJ2-5; 10 bases match TRBD2. Germline loops: CDR1 GTSNPN, CDR2 SVGIG (reference sequence). CDR3 length: 13 amino acids. The V gene end was trimmed by 4 bases and the J gene end by 4 bases; junction bases not matched to a gene: 3. CDR3 sequence: CAWIKRGGETQYF. Here the CDR3 DNA reads TGTGCCTGGATAAAGCGGGGGGGAGAGACCCAGTACTTC.

The J gene is TRBJ2-6, the V gene TRBV30; a possible D gene is TRBD2 (5 bases). Trimming removed 2 bases from V and 1 base from J, with 9 bases in between. Germline CDR1 and CDR2: GTSNPN and SVGIG (reference sequence). This CDR3 has 15 amino acids. The CDR3 DNA reads TGTGCCTGGAGTAGAGGGCTATCTGGGGCCAACGTCCTGACTTTC. Translation: CAWSRGLSGANVLTF.

The rearrangement uses TRBV29-1 and TRBJ1-1; D uncertain. The CDR3 extends over 13 amino acids. Trimming shortened V by 2 bases and J by 1 base, and 8 bases separated the two germline ends. Germline CDR1 reads SQVTM; CDR2 reads ANQGSEA. CDR3 protein: CSVEMSQNTEAFF. The CDR3 coding sequence is TGCAGCGTTGAAATGTCCCAGAACACTGAAGCTTTCTTT.

The CDR3 nucleotides read TGTGCCAGTAGTATAGCAGGGGGCACGCTTAACTATGGCTACACCTTC. Translated: CASSIAGGTLNYGYTF. The J gene is TRBJ1-2, the V gene TRBV19, with 8 positions matching TRBD1. The V gene end was trimmed by 1 base and the J gene end by 1 base; junction bases not matched to a gene: 5. Germline V gives CDR1 LNHDA, CDR2 SQIVND (reference sequence). The CDR3 runs 16 residues.

This rearrangement joins TRBV5-4 to TRBJ2-1; possible D gene TRBD2, 6 bases. This CDR3 comprises 15 residues. The ends were cut back, 5 bases at V and 0 bases at J, with 12 bases in the middle. Germline V lookup: CDR1 SGHNT, CDR2 YYREEE (reference sequence). The CDR3 bases are TGTGCCAGCAGACCGACCGGGAGCTCCTACAATGAGCAGTTCTTC. This translates into CASRPTGSSYNEQFF.

The V gene is TRBV28, the J gene TRBJ1-1; tentative D call: TRBD1 (5 bases). V lost 4 bases, J lost 4 bases, and 13 bases lay in between. Germline CDR1 reads MDHEN; CDR2 reads SYDVKM. The CDR3 runs to 14 residues. DNA for the CDR3: TGTGCCAGCAGTTCGCAGGGACTTGCCACTGAAGCTTTCTTT. It specifies CASSSQGLATEAFF. Combining the CDR3 with reference TRBV28 and TRBJ1-1 gives the whole variable domain DVKVTQSSRYLVKRTGEKVFLECVQDMDHENMFWYRQDPGLGLRLIYFSYDVKMKEKGDIPEGYSVSREKKERFSLILESASTNQTSMYLCASSSQGLATEAFFGQGTRLTVV.

The chain carries TRBV7-9 and TRBJ1-1; D gene uncertain. Germline V lookup: CDR1 SEHNR, CDR2 FQNEAQ (reference sequence). V dropped 8 bases and J dropped 1 base, with 8 bases sitting between them. The CDR3 extends over 12 amino acids. In DNA form, the CDR3 reads TGTGCCAGCGAGGGCACGAACACTGAAGCTTTCTTT. It codes for CASEGTNTEAFF.

V is TRBV6-1 and J is TRBJ1-1; the D is unclear. The CDR3 totals 14 residues. Deletions cut 1 base from V and 7 bases from J, with 13 bases between. Germline assignment: CDR1 MNHNS and CDR2 SASEGT. CDR3 amino acids: CASSEDGRGGEAFF. CDR3 nucleotide sequence: TGTGCCAGCAGTGAAGACGGACGGGGAGGTGAAGCTTTCTTT.